The entry below gives a single TCR beta chain sequence along with its context. This CDR3 region has 15 residues. V lost 1 base to trimming and J lost 5 bases, with 12 bases between them. Germline loops: CDR1 SEHNR, CDR2 FQNEAQ (reference sequence). The table came from immunoSEQ multiplex PCR; TCRdb's copy has only in-frame clones and leaves some out. The data contain about 170,000 clones, 70% to 80% of them singletons. This entry belongs to a study of blood T cell repertoires in COVID-19. The chain recombines TRBV7-9 with TRBJ2-4; D gene ambiguous. The sequence was collected from a woman aged 70 to 79 in a cohort exposed to, infected with or recovered from COVID-19 (not recorded which). The source material was PBMCs or T cells enriched from blood (not recorded which). CDR3 coding DNA: TGTGCCAGCAGCTTAGGGGCCCCTCATGAAAACATTCAGTACTTC. Protein: CASSLGAPHENIQYF.